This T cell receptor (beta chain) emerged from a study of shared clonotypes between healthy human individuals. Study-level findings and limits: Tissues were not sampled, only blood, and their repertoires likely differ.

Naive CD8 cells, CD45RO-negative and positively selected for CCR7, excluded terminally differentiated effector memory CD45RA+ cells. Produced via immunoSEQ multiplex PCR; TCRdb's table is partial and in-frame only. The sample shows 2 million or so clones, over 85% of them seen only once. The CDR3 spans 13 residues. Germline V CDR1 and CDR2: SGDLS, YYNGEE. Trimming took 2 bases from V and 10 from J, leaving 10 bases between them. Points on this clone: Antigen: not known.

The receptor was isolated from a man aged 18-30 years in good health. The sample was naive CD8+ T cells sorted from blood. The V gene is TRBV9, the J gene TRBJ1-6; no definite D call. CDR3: CASSVAVGSPLHF. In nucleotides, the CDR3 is TGTGCCAGCAGCGTCGCAGTAGGCTCACCCCTCCACTTT.